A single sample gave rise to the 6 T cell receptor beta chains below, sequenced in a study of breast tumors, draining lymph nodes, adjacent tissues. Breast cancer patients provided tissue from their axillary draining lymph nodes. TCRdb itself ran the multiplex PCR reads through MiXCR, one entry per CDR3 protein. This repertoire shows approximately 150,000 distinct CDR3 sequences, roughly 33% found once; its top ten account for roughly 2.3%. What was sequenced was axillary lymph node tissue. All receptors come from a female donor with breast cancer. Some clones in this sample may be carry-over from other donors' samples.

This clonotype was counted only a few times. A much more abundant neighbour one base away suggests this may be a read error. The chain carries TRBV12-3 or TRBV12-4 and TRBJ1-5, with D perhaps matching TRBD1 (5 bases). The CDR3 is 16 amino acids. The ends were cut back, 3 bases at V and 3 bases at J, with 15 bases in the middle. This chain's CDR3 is CASSFARGGVNQPQHF. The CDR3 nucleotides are TGTGCCAGCAGTTTCGCAAGGGGTGGCGTCAATCAGCCCCAGCATTTT.

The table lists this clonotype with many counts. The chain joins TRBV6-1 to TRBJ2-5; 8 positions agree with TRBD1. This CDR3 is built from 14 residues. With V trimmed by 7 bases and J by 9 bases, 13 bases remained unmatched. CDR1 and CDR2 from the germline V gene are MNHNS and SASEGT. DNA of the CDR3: TGTGCCAGCATCTCTACTACAGGGGGTTGGTCCCAGTACTTC. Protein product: CASISTTGGWSQYF.

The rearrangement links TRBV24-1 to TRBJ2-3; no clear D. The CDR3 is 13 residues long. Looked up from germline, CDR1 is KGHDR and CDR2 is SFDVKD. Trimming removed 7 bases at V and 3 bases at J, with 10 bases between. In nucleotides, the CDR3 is TGTGCCACCAGCCAGGACGGGACAGATACGCAGTATTTT. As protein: CATSQDGTDTQYF.

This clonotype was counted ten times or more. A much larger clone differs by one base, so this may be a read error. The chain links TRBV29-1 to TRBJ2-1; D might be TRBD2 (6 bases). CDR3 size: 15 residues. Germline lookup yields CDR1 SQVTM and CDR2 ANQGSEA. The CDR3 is CSVVRGASSYNGQFF. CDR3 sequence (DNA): TGCAGCGTTGTACGCGGGGCAAGCTCCTACAATGGGCAGTTCTTC.

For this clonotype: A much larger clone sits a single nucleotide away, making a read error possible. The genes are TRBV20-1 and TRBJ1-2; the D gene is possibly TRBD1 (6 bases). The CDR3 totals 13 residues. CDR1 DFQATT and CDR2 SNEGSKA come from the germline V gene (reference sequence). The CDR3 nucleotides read TGCAGTGCTAGAGATGAGAGGGGGTATGGCTGCACCTTC. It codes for CSARDERGYGCTF.

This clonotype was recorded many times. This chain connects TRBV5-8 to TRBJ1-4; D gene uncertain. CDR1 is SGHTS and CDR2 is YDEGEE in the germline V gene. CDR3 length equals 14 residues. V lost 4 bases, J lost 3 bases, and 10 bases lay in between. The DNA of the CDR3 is TGTGCCAGCAGCCGGCCGGGCCCTAATGAAAAACTGTTTTTT. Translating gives CASSRPGPNEKLFF. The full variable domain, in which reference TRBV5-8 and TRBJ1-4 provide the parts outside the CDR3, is EAGVTQSPTHLIKTRGQQATLRCSPISGHTSVYWYQQALGLGLQFLLWYDEGEERNRGNFPPRFSGRQFPNYSSELNVNALELEDSALYLCASSRPGPNEKLFFGSGTQLSVL.